The 12 T cell receptor beta chains presented below share a single source sample, sequenced in a study of CD8 T cells in Susac syndrome. Random-hexamer reverse transcription was applied to roughly 0.5 to 1 ug RNA. TCRdb reprocessed the immunoSEQ multiplex PCR reads with MiXCR, giving one entry per CDR3 protein. The table lists around 190,000 distinct CDR3 sequences, roughly 92% of them singletons. The specimen was CD4+ T cells from PBMCs. These receptors all come from a human donor in good health.

V and J are TRBV12-3 or TRBV12-4 and TRBJ2-5; D might be TRBD2 (7 bases). The CDR3 is 16 residues long. Trimming removed 4 bases at V and 2 bases at J, with 17 bases between. The CDR3 coding sequence is TGTGCCAGCAGTTCCCGGGGAGGGGGGCTTCAAGAGACCCAGTACTTC. Protein product: CASSSRGGGLQETQYF.

The count of this clonotype is one. The chain links TRBV20-1 to TRBJ1-3; no clear D gene. The CDR3 totals 11 residues. Germline assignment: CDR1 DFQATT and CDR2 SNEGSKA (reference sequence). Between the trimmed V and J ends, which lost 6 bases and 2 bases, there was a span of 5 bases. CDR3 protein: CSAQTGNTIYF. DNA of the CDR3: TGCAGTGCACAGACTGGAAACACCATATATTTT.

V is TRBV3-1 and J is TRBJ1-1; D uncertain. In germline, CDR1 is LGHDT, CDR2 YNNKEL (reference sequence). The CDR3 is made up of 14 amino acids. The ends were cut back, 0 bases at V and 0 bases at J, with 5 bases in the middle. CDR3 sequence (DNA): TGTGCCAGCAGCCAAGACGGAGTGAACACTGAAGCTTTCTTT. Translation: CASSQDGVNTEAFF.

The chain employs TRBV7-9 and TRBJ1-4; D unresolved. Germline loops: CDR1 SEHNR, CDR2 FQNEAQ (reference sequence). The CDR3 has 13 residues. V gave up 5 bases and J gave up 8 bases, with 12 bases separating them. CDR3 protein: CASSPGVYEKLFF. In nucleotides, the CDR3 is TGTGCCAGCAGCCCCGGGGTATACGAAAAACTGTTTTTT.

This clonotype was counted a single time. The chain is built from TRBV30 and TRBJ1-2; 7 bases match TRBD1. The germline gives CDR1 GTSNPN, CDR2 SVGIG (reference sequence). V was clipped by 5 bases and J by 6 bases; unmatched bases: 6. There are 12 residues in the CDR3. The CDR3 sequence: CAWVRGLNGYTF. The CDR3 DNA is TGTGCCTGGGTTAGGGGGCTGAATGGCTACACCTTC.

The rearrangement joins TRBV12-3 or TRBV12-4 to TRBJ2-5; D may be TRBD1 (5 bases). CDR3 length: 16 amino acids. Trimming removed 2 bases at V and 5 bases at J, with 18 bases between. Here the CDR3 reads CASSLRTGSTWETQYF. In DNA form, the CDR3 reads TGTGCCAGCAGTTTACGTACAGGATCTACCTGGGAGACCCAGTACTTC.

This sequence joins TRBV24-1 and TRBJ2-1; 8 bases line up with TRBD1. The V segment lost 4 bases and the J segment 13 bases; nucleotides outside the gene matches: 8. The CDR3 length is 13 residues. Germline V gene data show CDR1 as KGHDR and CDR2 as SFDVKD. CDR3 amino acids: CATSDPPGQEQFF. CDR3 DNA: TGTGCCACCAGTGACCCCCCGGGACAGGAACAGTTCTTC.

This chain links TRBV19 with TRBJ2-5; 8 positions agree with TRBD1. V shed 5 bases, J shed 5 bases, and the junction held 10 bases outside the gene matches. This CDR3 has 15 residues. Germline V gives CDR1 LNHDA, CDR2 SQIVND (reference sequence). Here the CDR3 DNA reads TGTGCCAGTAGTGCAGGACAGGGAGCGATGGAGACCCAGTACTTC. Its protein product is CASSAGQGAMETQYF.

This chain uses TRBV14 with TRBJ1-6, with unresolved D. Trimming stripped 3 bases from V and 5 bases from J, with 8 bases between. The CDR3 length is 14 residues. Germline V gene data show CDR1 as SGHDN and CDR2 as FVKESK. This chain's CDR3 is CASSQASHNSPLHF. The CDR3, as DNA: TGTGCCAGCAGCCAGGCATCTCATAATTCACCCCTCCACTTT.

This clonotype was counted a few times. V gene TRBV6-1 combines with J gene TRBJ1-1; D is ambiguous. CDR1 and CDR2 from the germline V gene are MNHNS and SASEGT. CDR3 size: 14 residues. Trimming stripped 7 bases from V and 5 bases from J, with 17 bases between. For the CDR3, the DNA is TGTGCCAGCAAGGTAACCCTGCGCGAAACTGAAGCTTTCTTT. Translating it yields CASKVTLRETEAFF.

The V and J genes are TRBV4-2 and TRBJ1-1; 9 nucleotides align to TRBD1. V shed 5 bases, J shed 6 bases, and the junction held 10 bases outside the gene matches. CDR3 size: 15 residues. CDR1 is LGHNA, CDR2 YNFKEQ, per germline. The CDR3 region is CASSLGTGGVPEAFF. The CDR3 DNA follows: TGTGCCAGCAGCTTAGGAACAGGGGGCGTTCCTGAAGCTTTCTTT.

This chain uses TRBV29-1 with TRBJ2-6; tentative D call: TRBD2 (6 bases). The germline CDR1 and CDR2 sequences are SQVTM and ANQGSEA. V lost 5 bases, J lost 2 bases, and 13 bases lay in between. The CDR3 runs 15 residues. CDR3 in amino acids: CSVSTSGAGANVLTF. The CDR3 nucleotides read TGCAGCGTTTCCACATCGGGAGCTGGGGCCAACGTCCTGACTTTC.